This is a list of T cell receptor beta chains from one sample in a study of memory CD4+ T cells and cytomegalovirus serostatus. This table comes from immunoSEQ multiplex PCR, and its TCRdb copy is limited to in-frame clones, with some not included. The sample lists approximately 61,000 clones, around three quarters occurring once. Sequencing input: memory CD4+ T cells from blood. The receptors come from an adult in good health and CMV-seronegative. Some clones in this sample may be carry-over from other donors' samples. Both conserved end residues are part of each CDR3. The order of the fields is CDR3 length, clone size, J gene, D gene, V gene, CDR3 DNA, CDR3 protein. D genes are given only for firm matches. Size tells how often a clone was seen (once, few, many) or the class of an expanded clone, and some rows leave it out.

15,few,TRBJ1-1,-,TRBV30,TGTGCCTGGAGTTCAACCTTCAAAGACAGAGGTGAAGCTTTCTTT,CAWSSTFKDRGEAFF
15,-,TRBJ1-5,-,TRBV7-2,TGTGCCAGCAGCTTAGGCGGCAGGGGCAATCAGCCCCAGCATTTT,CASSLGGRGNQPQHF
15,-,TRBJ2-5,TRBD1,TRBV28,TGTGCCAGCAGTCGAACCGGGACAGGGGAAGAGACCCAGTACTTC,CASSRTGTGEETQYF
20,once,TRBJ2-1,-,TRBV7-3,TGTGCCAGCAGCTTAAGCCCCCTAGCGACAGGGTTGAGGGGCTACAATGAGCAGTTCTTC,CASSLSPLATGLRGYNEQFF
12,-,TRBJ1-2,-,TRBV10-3,TGTGCCATCAGCGACGGATTCTATGGCTACACCTTC,CAISDGFYGYTF
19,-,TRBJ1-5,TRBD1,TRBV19,TGTGCCAGTAGTATTCGCGGCGTCGACAGGGCGTTTAGCAATCAGCCCCAGCATTTT,CASSIRGVDRAFSNQPQHF
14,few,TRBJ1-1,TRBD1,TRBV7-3,TGTGCCAGCAGCTCGGGACAGGGGGCCGCTGAAGCTTTCTTT,CASSSGQGAAEAFF
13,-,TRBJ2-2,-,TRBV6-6,TGTGCCAGCAGAGAACAGGGAACCGGGGAGCTGTTTTTT,CASREQGTGELFF
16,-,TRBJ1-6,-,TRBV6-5,TGTGCCAGCAGTTACGGGGGGTCGGAAGATAATTCACCCCTCCACTTT,CASSYGGSEDNSPLHF
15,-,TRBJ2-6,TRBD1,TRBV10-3,TGTGCCATCACTCAGGGACAGGGAGAGGCCAACGTCCTGACTTTC,CAITQGQGEANVLTF
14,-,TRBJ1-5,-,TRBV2,TGTGCCAGCAGTGCAGTGGCGGGGAATCAGCCCCAGCATTTT,CASSAVAGNQPQHF
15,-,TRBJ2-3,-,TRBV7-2,TGTGCCAGCAGCTTAACGACCCATAGCACAGATACGCAGTATTTT,CASSLTTHSTDTQYF
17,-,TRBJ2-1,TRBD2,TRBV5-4,TGTGCCAGCAGCGTGGGGGGGGGTCTGAGCTCCTACAATGAGCAGTTCTTC,CASSVGGGLSSYNEQFF
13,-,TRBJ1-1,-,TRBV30,TGTGCCTGGAGTTTAGCTCTCAACACTGAAGCTTTCTTT,CAWSLALNTEAFF
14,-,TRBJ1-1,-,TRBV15,TGTGCCACCAGCAGAGGGAAGGGGAACACTGAAGCTTTCTTT,CATSRGKGNTEAFF
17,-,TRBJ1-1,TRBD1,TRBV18,TGTGCCAGCTCACCCCGGGACAGGGGTGTAGGGAACACTGAAGCTTTCTTT,CASSPRDRGVGNTEAFF
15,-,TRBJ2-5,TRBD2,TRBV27,TGTGCCAGCAGCTCTATTGGGGCGGGAGAGGAGACCCAGTACTTC,CASSSIGAGEETQYF
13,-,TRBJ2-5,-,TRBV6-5,TGTGCCAGCAGGAGTCGGTACCAAGAGACCCAGTACTTC,CASRSRYQETQYF
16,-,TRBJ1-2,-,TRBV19,TGTGCCAGTACAGTGGCAGCCCTCCCGCGCCCCACCGCTAGGACCTTC,CASTVAALPRPTARTF
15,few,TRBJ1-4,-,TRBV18,TGTGCCAGCTCACCTTCCACAAGGCCCAATGTGCAACTGTTTTTT,CASSPSTRPNVQLFF
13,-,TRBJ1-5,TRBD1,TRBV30,TGTGCCTGGGCACAGGGGGAGCATCAGCCCCAGCATTTT,CAWAQGEHQPQHF
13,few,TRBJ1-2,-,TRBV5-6,TGTGCCAGCAGCTTCGGACAAAACTATGGCTACACCTTC,CASSFGQNYGYTF
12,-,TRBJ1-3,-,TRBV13,TGTGCCAGCAGCTTAAGTGGAAACACCATATATTTT,CASSLSGNTIYF
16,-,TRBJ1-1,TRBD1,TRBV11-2,TGTGCCAGCAGCAAAGGAACGACAGGGATGAACACTGAAGCTTTCTTT,CASSKGTTGMNTEAFF
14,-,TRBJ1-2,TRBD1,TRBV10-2,TGCGCCAGCAGTTCAGGGGGGCTTGACTATGGCTACACCTTC,CASSSGGLDYGYTF
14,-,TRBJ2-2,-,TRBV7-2,TGTGCCAGCAGCATACAGACATACACCGGGGAGCTGTTTTTT,CASSIQTYTGELFF
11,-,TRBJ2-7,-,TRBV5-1,TGCGCCAGCAGCTCCCTCGGCGAGCAGTACTTC,CASSSLGEQYF
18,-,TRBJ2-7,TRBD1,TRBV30,TGTGCCTGGGAGACCGGGACAGGGAACCCCCGACTCCGATACGAGCAGTACTTC,CAWETGTGNPRLRYEQYF
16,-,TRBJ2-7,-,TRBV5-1,TGCGCCAGCAGCTTGGGTGGGGGGGCGGATCTTAACGAGCAGTACTTC,CASSLGGGADLNEQYF
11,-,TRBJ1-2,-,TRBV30,TGTGCCTGGAGTGTCGGGTATGGCTACACCTTC,CAWSVGYGYTF
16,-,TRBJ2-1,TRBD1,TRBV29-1,TGCAGCGTTGGGGGCCCGGGACAGGGGTCCTACAATGAGCAGTTCTTC,CSVGGPGQGSYNEQFF
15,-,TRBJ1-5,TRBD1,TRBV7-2,TGTGCCAGCAGCTTAGCGACAGGGGGCAATCAGCCCCAGCATTTT,CASSLATGGNQPQHF